This T cell receptor (beta chain) came from a study of cytomegalovirus exposure and HLA in healthy donors. General study points: Later analysis suggested most CMV-associated TCR beta chains were HLA-restricted. A list of around 150 TCR beta chains associated with cytomegalovirus was given.

Both 60 Vbeta primers and 13 Jbeta primers went into the PCR. As processed by the authors: Later reanalysis found around 80 million unique TCR beta chains, around 11 million of them shared. TCRdb keeps only in-frame clones here, not all; method: immunoSEQ multiplex PCR. V and J calls and clone size are given by that table; D and trimming were obtained from the DNA. The sample consists of some 200,000 clones, roughly 80% of them appearing once. Regarding this clone: The antigen is unknown.

Germline assignment: CDR1 SNHLY and CDR2 FYNNEI. The CDR3 totals 15 residues. The junction had 9 bases not matched to a gene; V was cut back by 6 bases and J by 7 bases. This clonotype was sampled from a girl aged 2-10 years in good health and CMV-seronegative. The specimen sequenced was PBMCs. The V gene is TRBV2, the J gene TRBJ2-1; 10 bases align to TRBD2. The CDR3: CASRGLASIENEQFF. As DNA, the CDR3 is TGTGCCAGCAGGGGACTAGCGAGTATAGAGAATGAGCAGTTCTTC.